These 7 T cell receptor beta chains were sequenced from one sample in a study of blood T cell repertoires in COVID-19. Profiled with immunoSEQ multiplex PCR; TCRdb holds only in-frame clones, not every one. The profile shows tens of thousands of clones, around 86% of them singletons. The sample consisted of peripheral blood. The origin of the receptors is a man aged 65 to 79 with acute or convalescent COVID-19.

The J gene is TRBJ2-5, the V gene TRBV24-1, with D possibly matching TRBD2 (5 bases). Germline V lookup: CDR1 KGHDR, CDR2 SFDVKD. Trimming left V 4 bases short and J 1 base short, with 15 bases between. The CDR3 is 16 amino acids. DNA of the CDR3: TGTGCCACCAGTGAAGGGAGCCGCCGGTTCCAAGAGACCCAGTACTTC. Translating gives CATSEGSRRFQETQYF.

The chain employs TRBV15 and TRBJ1-2; 7 positions agree with TRBD1. The CDR3 extends over 18 amino acids. Unmatched junction bases numbered 16, after V lost 0 bases and J lost 6 bases. Germline CDR1 is LNHNV and CDR2 is YYDKDF (reference sequence). CDR3 nucleotide sequence: TGTGCCACCAGCAGAGATCAGGGGCTATTAGGGGGCTTGGATGGCTACACCTTC. It specifies CATSRDQGLLGGLDGYTF.

This chain uses TRBV20-1 with TRBJ1-1; 8 positions agree with TRBD1. Trimming removed 4 bases from V and 10 bases from J; junction bases left unmatched: 5. The CDR3 runs to 11 residues. CDR1 DFQATT and CDR2 SNEGSKA come from the germline V gene (reference sequence). The CDR3 nucleotides read TGCAGTGCTAACGGGGACAGGTTAGCTTTCTTT. As protein: CSANGDRLAFF.

V gene TRBV5-8 combines with J gene TRBJ2-1; the D gene is possibly TRBD2 (5 bases). Trimming left V 4 bases short and J 2 bases short, with 16 bases between. Germline V lookup: CDR1 SGHTS, CDR2 YDEGEE. This CDR3 has 16 residues. The CDR3 here is CASSPRQRTAYNEQFF. For the CDR3, the DNA is TGTGCCAGCAGCCCCCGTCAGCGGACTGCCTACAATGAGCAGTTCTTC.

This clone occurred a few times. The V and J genes are TRBV4-3 and TRBJ2-1, with 10 bases matching TRBD1. The length of the CDR3 is 15 residues. Germline CDR1 LGHNA, CDR2 YSLEER. Trimming removed 6 bases from V and 1 base from J; junction bases left unmatched: 3. For the CDR3, the DNA is TGCGCCAGCAGGCGACAGGGGGCTTCCTACAATGAGCAGTTCTTC. Encoded protein: CASRRQGASYNEQFF.

This clone appeared a few times. The chain employs TRBV7-6 and TRBJ2-1; 13 nucleotides line up with TRBD2. This CDR3 has 17 residues. J was trimmed by 3 bases and V by 5 bases; bases with no gene match: 7. Germline CDR1 and CDR2: SGHVS and FNYEAQ. The CDR3 is CASSMTSGRTIYNEQFF. The CDR3 DNA reads TGTGCCAGCAGCATGACTAGCGGGAGGACTATCTACAATGAGCAGTTCTTC. Supplemented by reference TRBV7-6 and TRBJ2-1, the full variable domain reads GAGVSQSPRYKVTKRGQDVALRCDPISGHVSLYWYRQALGQGPEFLTYFNYEAQQDKSGLPNDRFSAERPEGSISTLTIQRTEQRDSAMYRCASSMTSGRTIYNEQFFGPGTRLTVL.

There are a few counts of this clone. V and J are TRBV5-1 and TRBJ1-1; D is undetermined. The germline CDR1 and CDR2 sequences are SGHRS and YFSETQ. The CDR3 sequence is 13 residues long. V gave up 3 bases and J gave up 8 bases, with 14 bases separating them. CDR3 in amino acids: CASSSMGEGEAFF. CDR3 sequence (DNA): TGCGCCAGCAGCTCAATGGGAGAGGGAGAAGCTTTCTTT. Full variable domain (remainder filled in from reference TRBV5-1 and TRBJ1-1): KAGVTQTPRYLIKTRGQQVTLSCSPISGHRSVSWYQQTPGQGLQFLFEYFSETQRNKGNFPGRFSGRQFSNSRSEMNVSTLELGDSALYLCASSSMGEGEAFFGQGTRLTVV.